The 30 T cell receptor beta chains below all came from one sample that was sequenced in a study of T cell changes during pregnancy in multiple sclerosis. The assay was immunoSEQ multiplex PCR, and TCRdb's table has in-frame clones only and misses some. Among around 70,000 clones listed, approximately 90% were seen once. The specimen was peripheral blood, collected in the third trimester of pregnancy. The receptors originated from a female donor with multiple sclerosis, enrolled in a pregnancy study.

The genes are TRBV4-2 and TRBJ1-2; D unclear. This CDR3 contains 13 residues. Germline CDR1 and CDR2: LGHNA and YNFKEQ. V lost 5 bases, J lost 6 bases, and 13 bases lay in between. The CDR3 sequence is CASSRWNRDGYTF. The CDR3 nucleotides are TGTGCCAGCAGCAGATGGAACAGAGATGGCTACACCTTC.

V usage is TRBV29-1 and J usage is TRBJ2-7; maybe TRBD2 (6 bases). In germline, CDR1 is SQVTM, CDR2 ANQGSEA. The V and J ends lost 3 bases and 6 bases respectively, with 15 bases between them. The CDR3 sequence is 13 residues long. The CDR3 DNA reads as TGCAGCGTTGAGCGAGGGCAGGGAGGCGAGCAGTACTTC. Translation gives CSVERGQGGEQYF.

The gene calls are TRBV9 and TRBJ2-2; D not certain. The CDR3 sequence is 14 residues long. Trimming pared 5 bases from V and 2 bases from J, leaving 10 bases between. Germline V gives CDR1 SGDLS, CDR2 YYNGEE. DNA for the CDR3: TGTGCCAGCAGTTCTAGGCACAACACCGGGGAGCTGTTTTTT. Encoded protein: CASSSRHNTGELFF.

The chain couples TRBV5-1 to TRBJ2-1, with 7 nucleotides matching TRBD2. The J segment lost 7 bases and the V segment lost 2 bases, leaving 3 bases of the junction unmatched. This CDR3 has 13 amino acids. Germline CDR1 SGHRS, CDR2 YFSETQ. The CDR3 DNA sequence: TGCGCCAGCAGCTTTGTCGGGGGGAATGAGCAGTTCTTC. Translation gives CASSFVGGNEQFF.

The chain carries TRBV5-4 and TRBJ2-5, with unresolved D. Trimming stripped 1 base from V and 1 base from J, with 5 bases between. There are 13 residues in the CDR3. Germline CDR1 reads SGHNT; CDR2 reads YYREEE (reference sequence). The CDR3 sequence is CASSLLGQETQYF. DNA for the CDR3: TGTGCCAGCAGCTTGCTCGGCCAAGAGACCCAGTACTTC.

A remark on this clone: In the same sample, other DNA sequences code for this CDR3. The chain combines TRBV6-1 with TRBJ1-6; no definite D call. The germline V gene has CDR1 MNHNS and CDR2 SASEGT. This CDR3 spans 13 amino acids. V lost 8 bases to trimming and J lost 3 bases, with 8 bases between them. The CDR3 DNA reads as TGTGCCAGCGAGGAGAGCTATAATTCACCCCTCCACTTT. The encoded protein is CASEESYNSPLHF.

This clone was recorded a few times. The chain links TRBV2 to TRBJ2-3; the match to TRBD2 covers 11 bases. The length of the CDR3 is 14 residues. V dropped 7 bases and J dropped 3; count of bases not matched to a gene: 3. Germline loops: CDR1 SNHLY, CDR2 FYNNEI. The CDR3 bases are TGTGCCAGCACTGGGACTAGCGGAACAGATACGCAGTATTTT. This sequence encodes CASTGTSGTDTQYF.

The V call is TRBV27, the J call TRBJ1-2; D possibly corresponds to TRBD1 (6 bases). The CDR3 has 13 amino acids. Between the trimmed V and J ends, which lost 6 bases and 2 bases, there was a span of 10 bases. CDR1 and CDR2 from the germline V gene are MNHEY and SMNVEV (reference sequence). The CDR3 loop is CASRQGFNYGYTF. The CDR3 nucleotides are TGTGCCAGCAGGCAGGGGTTCAACTATGGCTACACCTTC.

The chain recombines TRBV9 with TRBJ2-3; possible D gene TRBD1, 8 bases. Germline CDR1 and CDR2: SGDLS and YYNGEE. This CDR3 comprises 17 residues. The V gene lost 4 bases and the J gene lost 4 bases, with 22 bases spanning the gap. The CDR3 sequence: CASSTGGGTGAADTQYF. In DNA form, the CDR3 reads TGTGCCAGCAGCACAGGGGGGGGGACAGGAGCCGCAGATACGCAGTATTTT.

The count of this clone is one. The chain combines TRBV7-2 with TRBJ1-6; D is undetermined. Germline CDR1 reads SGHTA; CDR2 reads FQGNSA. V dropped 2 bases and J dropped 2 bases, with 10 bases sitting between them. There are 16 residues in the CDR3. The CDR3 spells CASSLTTGPYNSPLHF. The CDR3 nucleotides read TGTGCCAGCAGCTTAACCACGGGTCCCTATAATTCACCCCTCCACTTT.

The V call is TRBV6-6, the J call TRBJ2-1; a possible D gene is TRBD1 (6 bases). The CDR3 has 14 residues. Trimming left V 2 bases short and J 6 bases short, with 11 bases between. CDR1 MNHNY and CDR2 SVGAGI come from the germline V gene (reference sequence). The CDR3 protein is CASSYHQGGNEQFF. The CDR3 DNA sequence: TGTGCCAGCAGTTACCACCAAGGGGGCAATGAGCAGTTCTTC.

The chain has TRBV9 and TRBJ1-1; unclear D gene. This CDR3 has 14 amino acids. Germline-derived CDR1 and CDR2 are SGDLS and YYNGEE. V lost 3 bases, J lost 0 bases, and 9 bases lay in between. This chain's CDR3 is CASSGAPMNTEAFF. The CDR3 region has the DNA TGTGCCAGCAGCGGGGCACCTATGAACACTGAAGCTTTCTTT.

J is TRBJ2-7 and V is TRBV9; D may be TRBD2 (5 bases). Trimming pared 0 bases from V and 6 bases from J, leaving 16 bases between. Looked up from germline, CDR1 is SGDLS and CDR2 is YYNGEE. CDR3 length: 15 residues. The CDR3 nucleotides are TGTGCCAGCAGCGTAGGGTCAGAATCTGAGGGCGAGCAGTACTTC. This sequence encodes CASSVGSESEGEQYF.

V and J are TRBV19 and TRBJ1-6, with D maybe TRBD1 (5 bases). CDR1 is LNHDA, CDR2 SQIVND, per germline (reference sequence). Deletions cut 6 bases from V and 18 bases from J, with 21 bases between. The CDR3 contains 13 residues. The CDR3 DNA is TGTGCCAGTAGCGGCAGGGCGTCGGCCCCGGCCCACTTT. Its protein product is CASSGRASAPAHF. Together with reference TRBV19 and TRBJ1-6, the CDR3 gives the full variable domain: DGGITQSPKYLFRKEGQNVTLSCEQNLNHDAMYWYRQDPGQGLRLIYYSQIVNDFQKGDIAEGYSVSREKKESFPLTVTSAQKNPTAFYLCASSGRASAPAHFGNGTRLTVT.

In nucleotides, the CDR3 is TGTGCCAGCAGCTCAGGGAGGGAGACCCAGTACTTC. It translates to CASSSGRETQYF. V is TRBV6-6 and J is TRBJ2-5; TRBD2 might be the D (6 bases). This CDR3 comprises 12 residues. The V and J ends lost 6 bases and 5 bases respectively, with 10 bases between them. Germline V gives CDR1 MNHNY, CDR2 SVGAGI (reference sequence).

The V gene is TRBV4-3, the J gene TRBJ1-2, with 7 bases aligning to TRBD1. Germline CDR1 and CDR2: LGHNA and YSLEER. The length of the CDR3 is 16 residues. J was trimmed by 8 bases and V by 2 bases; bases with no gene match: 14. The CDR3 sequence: CASSQFNGGDSGGYTF. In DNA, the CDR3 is TGCGCCAGCAGCCAATTCAACGGAGGGGACAGTGGCGGCTACACCTTC.

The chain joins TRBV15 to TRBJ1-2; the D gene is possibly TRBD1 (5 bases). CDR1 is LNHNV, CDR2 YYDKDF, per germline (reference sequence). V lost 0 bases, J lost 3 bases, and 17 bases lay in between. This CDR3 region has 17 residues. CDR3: CATSRDLSGVDDYGYTF. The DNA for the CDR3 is TGTGCCACCAGCAGAGACCTTTCGGGGGTTGACGACTATGGCTACACCTTC. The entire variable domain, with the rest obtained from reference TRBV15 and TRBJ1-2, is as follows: DAMVIQNPRYQVTQFGKPVTLSCSQTLNHNVMYWYQQKSSQAPKLLFHYYDKDFNNEADTPDNFQSRRPNTSFCFLDIRSPGLGDTAMYLCATSRDLSGVDDYGYTFGSGTRLTVV.

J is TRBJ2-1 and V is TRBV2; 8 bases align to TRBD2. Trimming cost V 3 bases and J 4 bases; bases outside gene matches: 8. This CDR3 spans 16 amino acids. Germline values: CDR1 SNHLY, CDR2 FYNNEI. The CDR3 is CASSERLAGYYNEQFF. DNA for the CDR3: TGTGCCAGCAGTGAGCGTCTAGCGGGTTATTACAATGAGCAGTTCTTC.

CDR3 loop: CASQGSGNTIYF. CDR3 sequence (DNA): TGTGCCAGCCAGGGGTCTGGAAACACCATATATTTT. The chain joins TRBV2 to TRBJ1-3; D might be TRBD1 (6 bases). CDR1 is SNHLY and CDR2 is FYNNEI in the germline V gene. V was trimmed by 8 bases and J by 1 base, leaving 6 bases between them. The CDR3 has 12 amino acids.

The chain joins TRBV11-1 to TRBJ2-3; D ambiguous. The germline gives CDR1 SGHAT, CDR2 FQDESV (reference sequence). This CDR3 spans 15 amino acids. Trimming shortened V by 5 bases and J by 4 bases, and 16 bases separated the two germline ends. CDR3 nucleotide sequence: TGTGCCAGCAGCGCCCAAAGTGTGAGTTCAGATACGCAGTATTTT. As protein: CASSAQSVSSDTQYF.

The CDR3 spells CAWGQANEKLFF. In DNA form, the CDR3 reads TGTGCCTGGGGACAGGCTAATGAAAAACTGTTTTTT. The V gene is TRBV30, the J gene TRBJ1-4; 7 bases map to TRBD1. CDR1 is GTSNPN, CDR2 SVGIG, per germline (reference sequence). The CDR3 covers 12 residues. V trimming: 5 bases; J trimming: 3 bases; junction bases outside the gene matches: 0.

In nucleotides, the CDR3 is TGTGCTAGTGGTTTGGGGACAGGGTACTATGGCTACACCTTC. Translated: CASGLGTGYYGYTF. The chain links TRBV12-5 to TRBJ1-2; TRBD1 matches 8 bases. The CDR3 runs 14 residues. Germline V gene sequence: CDR1 LGHNT, CDR2 FRNRAP. Germline trimming cut 1 base from V and 3 bases from J; bases unmatched to any gene: 1.

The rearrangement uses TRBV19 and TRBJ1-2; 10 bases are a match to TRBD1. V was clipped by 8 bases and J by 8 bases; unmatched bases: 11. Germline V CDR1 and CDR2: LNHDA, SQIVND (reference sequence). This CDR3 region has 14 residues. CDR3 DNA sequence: TGTGCCAGTGAGCGGGGACAGGGGATGGGAGGCTACACCTTC. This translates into CASERGQGMGGYTF. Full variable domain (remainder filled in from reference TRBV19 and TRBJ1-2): DGGITQSPKYLFRKEGQNVTLSCEQNLNHDAMYWYRQDPGQGLRLIYYSQIVNDFQKGDIAEGYSVSREKKESFPLTVTSAQKNPTAFYLCASERGQGMGGYTFGSGTRLTVV.

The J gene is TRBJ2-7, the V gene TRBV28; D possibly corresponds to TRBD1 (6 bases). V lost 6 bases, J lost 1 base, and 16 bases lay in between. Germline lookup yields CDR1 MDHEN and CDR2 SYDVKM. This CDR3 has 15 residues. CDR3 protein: CASSQGGAKSYEQYF. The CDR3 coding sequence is TGTGCCAGCAGCCAAGGGGGTGCGAAGTCCTACGAGCAGTACTTC.

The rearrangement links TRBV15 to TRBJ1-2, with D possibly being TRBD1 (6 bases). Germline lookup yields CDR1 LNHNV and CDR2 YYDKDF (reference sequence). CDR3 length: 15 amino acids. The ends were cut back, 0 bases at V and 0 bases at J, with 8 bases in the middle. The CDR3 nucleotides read TGTGCCACCAGCAGAGAAGGGGGGGCTAACTATGGCTACACCTTC. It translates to CATSREGGANYGYTF.

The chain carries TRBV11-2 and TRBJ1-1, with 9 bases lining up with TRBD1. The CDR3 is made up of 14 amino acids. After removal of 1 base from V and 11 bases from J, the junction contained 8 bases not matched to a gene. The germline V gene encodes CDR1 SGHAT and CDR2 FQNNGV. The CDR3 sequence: CASSLGTGAMTAFF. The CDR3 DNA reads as TGTGCCAGCAGCTTAGGGACAGGGGCAATGACTGCTTTCTTT.

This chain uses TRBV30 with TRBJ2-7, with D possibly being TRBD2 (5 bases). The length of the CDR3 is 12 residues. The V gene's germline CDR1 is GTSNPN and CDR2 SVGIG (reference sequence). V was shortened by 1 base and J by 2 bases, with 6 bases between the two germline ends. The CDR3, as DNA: TGTGCCTGGAGTGACGGGACCTACGAGCAGTACTTC. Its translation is CAWSDGTYEQYF. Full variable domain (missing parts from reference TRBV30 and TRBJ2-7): SQTIHQWPATLVQPVGSPLSLECTVEGTSNPNLYWYRQAAGRGLQLLFYSVGIGQISSEVPQNLSASRPQDRQFILSSKKLLLSDSGFYLCAWSDGTYEQYFGPGTRLTVT.

Written as DNA, the CDR3 is TGTGCCAGCTCACCGTCCCGGGACAGACTGTTCTATGGCTACACCTTC. Residues: CASSPSRDRLFYGYTF. The V and J genes are TRBV18 and TRBJ1-2; 7 bases map to TRBD1. Germline CDR1 is KGHSH and CDR2 is LQKENI. V lost 3 bases and J lost 4; bases outside the gene matches: 11. The CDR3 consists of 16 residues. The variable domain in full, completed from reference TRBV18 and TRBJ1-2, reads NAGVMQNPRHLVRRRGQEARLRCSPMKGHSHVYWYRQLPEEGLKFMVYLQKENIIDESGMPKERFSAEFPKEGPSILRIQQVVRGDSAAYFCASSPSRDRLFYGYTFGSGTRLTVV.

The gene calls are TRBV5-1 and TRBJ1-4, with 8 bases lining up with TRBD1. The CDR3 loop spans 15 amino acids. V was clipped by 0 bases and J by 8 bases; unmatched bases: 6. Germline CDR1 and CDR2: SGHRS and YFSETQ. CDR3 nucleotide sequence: TGCGCCAGCAGCTTGGGGGCTACAGGGGGGGAAAAACTGTTTTTT. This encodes CASSLGATGGEKLFF.

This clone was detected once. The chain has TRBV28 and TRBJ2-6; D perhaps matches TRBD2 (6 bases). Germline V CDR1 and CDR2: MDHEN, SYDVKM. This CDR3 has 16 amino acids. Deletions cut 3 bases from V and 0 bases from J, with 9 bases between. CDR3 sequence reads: CASSFTGVSGANVLTF. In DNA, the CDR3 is TGTGCCAGCAGTTTTACGGGGGTCTCTGGGGCCAACGTCCTGACTTTC.